A single sample is the source of the 25 T cell receptor beta chains below, sequenced in a study of STAT5B mutations in CD4+ large granular lymphocyte leukemia (dated by TCRdb to between 2022 and 2023). Library prep was done by the immunoSEQ multiplex PCR assay. TCRdb carries this immuneACCESS record with in-frame sequences only. Its versions omit some clonotypes, under half of them owing to an unresolved V gene in the studies checked, with the rest unexplained. This sample gives 25,000 to 35,000 clones in total; 70% to 90% of them show up just once. The ten largest clones represent 0.4% to 0.5% of the sample. Sequencing was performed on CD4+ T cells from blood buffy coats. These receptors originate from a human donor in good health.

The CDR3 sequence: CASSIRGTFTGELFF. For the CDR3, the DNA is TGTGCCAGTAGTATCAGGGGGACCTTCACCGGGGAGCTGTTTTTT. The genes are TRBV19 and TRBJ2-2, with 7 bases identical to TRBD1. The V and J ends lost 3 bases and 4 bases, in that order; junction bases with no gene match: 5. This CDR3 is 15 amino acids long. Germline V gives CDR1 LNHDA, CDR2 SQIVND (reference sequence).

This clone was seen only a few times. The chain employs TRBV6-5 and TRBJ1-1; TRBD1 aligns across 8 bases. The V gene's germline CDR1 is MNHEY and CDR2 SVGAGI. The CDR3 is made up of 12 amino acids. The J segment lost 10 bases and the V segment lost 6 bases, leaving 7 bases of the junction unmatched. The CDR3 protein is CASSSGQGSAFF. Written as DNA, the CDR3 is TGTGCCAGCAGCTCCGGACAGGGATCAGCTTTCTTT.

The rearrangement uses TRBV7-9 and TRBJ2-1; TRBD1 aligns across 9 bases. The J segment lost 2 bases and the V segment lost 5 bases, leaving 4 bases of the junction unmatched. Germline assignment: CDR1 SEHNR and CDR2 FQNEAQ (reference sequence). CDR3 length equals 15 residues. The CDR3 loop is CASSRTGGAYNEQFF. The CDR3 bases are TGTGCCAGCAGCCGAACAGGGGGCGCCTACAATGAGCAGTTCTTC.

This clone has only one observation. V usage is TRBV19 and J usage is TRBJ2-7; 7 bases agree with TRBD1. Germline lookup yields CDR1 LNHDA and CDR2 SQIVND (reference sequence). The CDR3 totals 15 residues. Unmatched junction bases numbered 8, after V lost 4 bases and J lost 2 bases. CDR3 nucleotides: TGTGCCAGTAGTACCAGAGGGACAGCGGCCTACGAGCAGTACTTC. This sequence encodes CASSTRGTAAYEQYF.

The rearrangement joins TRBV28 to TRBJ2-2; 14 nucleotides line up with TRBD2. Germline V gene data show CDR1 as MDHEN and CDR2 as SYDVKM. V shed 2 bases, J shed 1 base, and the junction held 12 bases outside the gene matches. The CDR3 totals 21 residues. In DNA form, the CDR3 reads TGTGCCAGCAGTTTAGGGTGGGCCGGGACTAGCGGGAGAGGGAACACCGGGGAGCTGTTTTTT. Translation: CASSLGWAGTSGRGNTGELFF.

The rearrangement joins TRBV7-2 to TRBJ1-5; 7 bases map to TRBD1. Trimming removed 5 bases from V and 0 bases from J; junction bases left unmatched: 16. Germline V lookup: CDR1 SGHTA, CDR2 FQGNSA. The CDR3 is 19 amino acids. CDR3 nucleotides: TGTGCCAGCAGCCTAAGACACAGGGGTGAGGGAAATAGCAATCAGCCCCAGCATTTT. It translates to CASSLRHRGEGNSNQPQHF.

The chain has TRBV19 and TRBJ1-2; D possibly corresponds to TRBD1 (6 bases). Germline V gene lookup returns CDR1 LNHDA and CDR2 SQIVND (reference sequence). There are 14 residues in the CDR3. V shed 0 bases and J shed 7 bases, with 12 bases lying between them. CDR3 coding DNA: TGTGCCAGTAGTATAGAAGCAGGGGCGCGTGGCTACACCTTC. It encodes CASSIEAGARGYTF.

Comments on this clone: The CDR3 end shows no conserved phenylalanine or tryptophan, and so a read error is likely. No DNA is shown, since the ends of the CDR3 on it are uncertain; the CDR3 is the one TCRdb lists. This chain uses TRBV6-4 with TRBJ2-3; TRBD1, the D gene given by the table, was not confirmed from the DNA. Counting both end residues, the CDR3 totals 10 amino acids. Germline V lookup: CDR1 MRHNA, CDR2 SNTAGT. The chain's CDR3 is CASRRGISER.

There are a few counts of this clone. V is TRBV18 and J is TRBJ1-3, with 9 bases that match TRBD1. V dropped 6 bases and J dropped 4; count of bases not matched to a gene: 7. CDR1 is KGHSH and CDR2 is LQKENI in the germline V gene. The CDR3 extends over 15 amino acids. CDR3: CASSLQGAPGNTIYF. The CDR3, as DNA: TGTGCCAGCTCGCTACAGGGGGCGCCCGGAAACACCATATATTTT.

The chain uses TRBV28 and TRBJ2-5, with 9 nucleotides matching TRBD2. CDR3 length: 14 residues. The V and J ends lost 2 bases and 5 bases, in that order; junction bases with no gene match: 3. Germline values: CDR1 MDHEN, CDR2 SYDVKM. CDR3 sequence: CASSLAGGEETQYF. For the CDR3, the DNA is TGTGCCAGCAGTTTAGCGGGAGGGGAGGAGACCCAGTACTTC.

The rearrangement links TRBV19 to TRBJ1-2; D is undetermined. This CDR3 comprises 12 residues. Deletions cut 6 bases from V and 5 bases from J, with 10 bases between. Germline V lookup: CDR1 LNHDA, CDR2 SQIVND (reference sequence). Written as DNA, the CDR3 is TGTGCCAGTAGAGGATCGGATTATGGCTACACCTTC. It specifies CASRGSDYGYTF.

The rearrangement joins TRBV25-1 to TRBJ1-2, with 8 bases identical to TRBD1. CDR3 length equals 14 residues. V gave up 3 bases and J gave up 4 bases; unmatched junction bases: 4. Germline V gene data show CDR1 as MGHDK and CDR2 as SYGVNS. CDR3 sequence: CASSDRDRTYGYTF. DNA for the CDR3: TGTGCCAGCAGTGACCGGGACAGGACCTATGGCTACACCTTC.

The chain recombines TRBV10-3 with TRBJ2-7, with 8 bases matching TRBD2. The germline CDR1 and CDR2 sequences are ENHRY and SYGVKD. V shed 10 bases, J shed 5 bases, and the junction held 10 bases outside the gene matches. CDR3 size: 13 residues. The CDR3 coding sequence is TGTGCCACCAGCTGGGCGGGAGGCCACGAGCAGTACTTC. It yields the protein CATSWAGGHEQYF.

A note on this clone: The sample holds other DNA sequences that translate to the same CDR3. The rearrangement uses TRBV18 and TRBJ2-7; 8 nucleotides match TRBD2. This CDR3 has 15 residues. V was clipped by 3 bases and J by 0 bases; unmatched bases: 4. CDR1 and CDR2 from the germline V gene are KGHSH and LQKENI. Written as DNA, the CDR3 is TGTGCCAGCTCACCTTCCGGGACTAGCTCCTACGAGCAGTACTTC. Residues: CASSPSGTSSYEQYF.

The V and J genes are TRBV2 and TRBJ2-1, with 7 bases aligning to TRBD2. The CDR3 loop spans 12 amino acids. Trimming took 5 bases from V and 13 from J; bases not matched to a gene: 8. Per the germline V gene, CDR1 is SNHLY and CDR2 is FYNNEI. The CDR3 DNA is TGTGCCAGCAGTCGGGACTACCAGGCTCAGTTCTTC. It specifies CASSRDYQAQFF.

The chain is built from TRBV28 and TRBJ2-2, with 12 bases fitting TRBD2. The CDR3 loop spans 15 amino acids. With V trimmed by 6 bases and J by 5 bases, 4 bases remained unmatched. From germline, CDR1 is MDHEN and CDR2 SYDVKM. The CDR3 DNA follows: TGTGCCAGCAGACCTGGACTAGCGGGAACCGGGGAGCTGTTTTTT. It specifies CASRPGLAGTGELFF.

This sequence joins TRBV29-1 and TRBJ2-1; D could derive from TRBD1 or TRBD2 (5 bases each). Germline V gives CDR1 SQVTM, CDR2 ANQGSEA. Trimming cost V 3 bases and J 9 bases, with 15 bases left between them. The CDR3 totals 13 residues. This CDR3 is CSVDGPGATEQFF. In DNA form, the CDR3 reads TGCAGCGTTGACGGGCCCGGGGCTACTGAGCAGTTCTTC.

The J gene is TRBJ2-7, the V gene TRBV18, with TRBD2 identical over 7 bases. The CDR3 extends over 18 amino acids. Germline-derived CDR1 and CDR2 are KGHSH and LQKENI. Trimming removed 4 bases from V and 1 base from J; junction bases left unmatched: 16. CDR3 nucleotide sequence: TGTGCCAGCTCACGCCTACGGGGGGACCCGACCTCGTCCTACGAGCAGTACTTC. Translating gives CASSRLRGDPTSSYEQYF.

The rearrangement uses TRBV7-2 and TRBJ2-1; D is perhaps TRBD1 (5 bases). In germline, CDR1 is SGHTA, CDR2 FQGNSA. The CDR3 spans 16 residues. Trimming removed 5 bases from V and 7 bases from J, with 21 bases in between. In DNA, the CDR3 is TGTGCCAGCAGCCAAGACCCAGGGCCCTGGAAAAATGAGCAGTTCTTC. It yields the protein CASSQDPGPWKNEQFF. The full variable domain, rest sourced from reference TRBV7-2 and TRBJ2-1, is GAGVSQSPSNKVTEKGKDVELRCDPISGHTALYWYRQSLGQGLEFLIYFQGNSAPDKSGLPSDRFSAERTGGSVSTLTIQRTQQEDSAVYLCASSQDPGPWKNEQFFGPGTRLTVL.

Regarding this clone: Mismatch with germline at one junction end may stem from a read error. The chain employs TRBV5-1 and TRBJ2-2, with a possible D match to TRBD2 (5 bases). Germline-derived CDR1 and CDR2 are SGHRS and YFSETQ. There are 15 residues in the CDR3. CDR3 DNA sequence: TGCGCCAGCAGCTTGGAGGTGACTAACAGCGGGGAGCTGTTTTTT. Translation: CASSLEVTNSGELFF.

This chain joins TRBV6-5 and TRBJ1-2; TRBD1 might be the D (6 bases). This CDR3 comprises 12 residues. The V end was cut by 6 bases, the J end by 6 bases, with 11 bases between. Germline V lookup: CDR1 MNHEY, CDR2 SVGAGI. The CDR3 loop is CASSRGGHGYTF. CDR3 DNA sequence: TGTGCCAGCAGCCGCGGGGGCCATGGCTACACCTTC.

On this clone: No DNA is shown, since the ends of the CDR3 on it are uncertain; the CDR3 is the one TCRdb lists. The CDR3 spells CASSFGTGAPKAFF. The chain is built from TRBV5-4 and TRBJ2-1; the DNA was not used to check the table's D call, TRBD1. Germline values: CDR1 SGHNT, CDR2 YYREEE (reference sequence). From its first to its last residue, the CDR3 has 14 amino acids.

This clone was counted a single time. This chain joins TRBV10-3 and TRBJ2-5; D is undetermined. The CDR3 runs 13 residues. CDR1 is ENHRY and CDR2 is SYGVKD in the germline V gene. Trimming removed 8 bases from V and 1 base from J, with 11 bases in between. The CDR3 DNA is TGTGCCATCCCCCCCAGGACCCAAGAGACCCAGTACTTC. Protein sequence: CAIPPRTQETQYF.

The CDR3 loop is CASRSGAVAEAFF. CDR3 DNA sequence: TGTGCCAGCAGGTCAGGGGCTGTGGCTGAAGCTTTCTTT. The chain has TRBV28 and TRBJ1-1, with D possibly being TRBD1 (6 bases). V was trimmed by 6 bases and J by 6 bases, leaving 14 bases between them. The V gene's germline CDR1 is MDHEN and CDR2 SYDVKM. The CDR3 is made up of 13 amino acids.

This chain links TRBV7-2 with TRBJ2-7; D is ambiguous. Germline lookup yields CDR1 SGHTA and CDR2 FQGNSA. The V end was cut by 5 bases, the J end by 6 bases, with 11 bases between. This CDR3 region has 12 residues. The CDR3 spells CASSTKGSEQYF. In nucleotides, the CDR3 is TGTGCCAGCAGCACCAAGGGAAGCGAGCAGTACTTC.